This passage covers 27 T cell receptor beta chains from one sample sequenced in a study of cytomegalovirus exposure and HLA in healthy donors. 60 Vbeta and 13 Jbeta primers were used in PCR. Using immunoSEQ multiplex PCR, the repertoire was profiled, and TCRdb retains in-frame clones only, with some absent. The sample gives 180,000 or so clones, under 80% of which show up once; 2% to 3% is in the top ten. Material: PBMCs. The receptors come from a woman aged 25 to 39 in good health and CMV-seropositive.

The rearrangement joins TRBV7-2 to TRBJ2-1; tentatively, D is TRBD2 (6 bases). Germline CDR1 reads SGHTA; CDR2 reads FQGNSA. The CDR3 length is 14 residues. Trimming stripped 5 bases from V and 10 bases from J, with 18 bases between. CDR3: CASSLRPLAEEQFF. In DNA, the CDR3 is TGTGCCAGCAGCCTCCGACCATTAGCGGAGGAGCAGTTCTTC. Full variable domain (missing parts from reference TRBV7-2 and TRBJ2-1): GAGVSQSPSNKVTEKGKDVELRCDPISGHTALYWYRQSLGQGLEFLIYFQGNSAPDKSGLPSDRFSAERTGGSVSTLTIQRTQQEDSAVYLCASSLRPLAEEQFFGPGTRLTVL.

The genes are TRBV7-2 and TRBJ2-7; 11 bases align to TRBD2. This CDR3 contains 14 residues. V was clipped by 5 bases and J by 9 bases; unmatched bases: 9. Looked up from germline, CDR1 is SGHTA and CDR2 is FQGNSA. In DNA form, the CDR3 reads TGTGCCAGCAGCCTCGGACTAGCGGGTTCCGGGCAGTACTTC. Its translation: CASSLGLAGSGQYF.

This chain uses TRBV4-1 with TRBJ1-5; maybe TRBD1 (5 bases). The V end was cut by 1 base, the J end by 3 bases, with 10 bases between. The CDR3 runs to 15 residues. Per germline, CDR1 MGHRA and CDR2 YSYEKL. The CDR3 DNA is TGCGCCAGCAGCCAAGTTAGCAGGGACAATCAGCCCCAGCATTTT. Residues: CASSQVSRDNQPQHF.

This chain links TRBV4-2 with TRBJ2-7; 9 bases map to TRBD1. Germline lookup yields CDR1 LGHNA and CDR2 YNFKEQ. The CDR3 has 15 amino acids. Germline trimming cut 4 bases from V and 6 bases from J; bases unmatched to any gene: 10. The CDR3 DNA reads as TGTGCCAGCAGCCCCCGGGACAGGGTGCCCCTCGAGCAGTACTTC. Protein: CASSPRDRVPLEQYF.

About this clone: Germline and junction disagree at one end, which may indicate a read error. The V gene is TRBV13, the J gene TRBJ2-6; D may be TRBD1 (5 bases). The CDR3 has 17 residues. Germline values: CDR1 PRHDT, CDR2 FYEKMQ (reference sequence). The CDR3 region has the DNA TGTGCCAGCAGCTTAGGCAGGAAGATCTCTGGGGCCAACGGCCTGACTTTC. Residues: CASSLGRKISGANGLTF.

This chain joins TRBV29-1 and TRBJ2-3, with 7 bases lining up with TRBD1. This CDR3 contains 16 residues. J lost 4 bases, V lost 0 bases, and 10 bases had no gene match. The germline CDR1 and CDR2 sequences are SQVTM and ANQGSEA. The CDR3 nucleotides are TGCAGCGTTGAAGAGGCAGGCAGGGGGAGCGCAGATACGCAGTATTTT. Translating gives CSVEEAGRGSADTQYF.

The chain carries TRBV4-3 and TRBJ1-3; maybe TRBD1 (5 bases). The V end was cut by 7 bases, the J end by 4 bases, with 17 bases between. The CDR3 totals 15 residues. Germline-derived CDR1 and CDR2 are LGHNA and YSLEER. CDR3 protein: CASMGSRVGGNTIYF. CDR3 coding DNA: TGCGCCAGCATGGGGTCCAGGGTAGGGGGAAACACCATATATTTT.

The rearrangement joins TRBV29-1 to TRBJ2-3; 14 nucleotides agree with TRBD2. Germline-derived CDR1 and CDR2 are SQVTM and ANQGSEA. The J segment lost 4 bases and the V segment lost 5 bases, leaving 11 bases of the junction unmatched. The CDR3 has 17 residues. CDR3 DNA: TGCAGCGTTTCCTGGACTAGCGGGGGGTTTGGGGCAGATACGCAGTATTTT. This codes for CSVSWTSGGFGADTQYF.

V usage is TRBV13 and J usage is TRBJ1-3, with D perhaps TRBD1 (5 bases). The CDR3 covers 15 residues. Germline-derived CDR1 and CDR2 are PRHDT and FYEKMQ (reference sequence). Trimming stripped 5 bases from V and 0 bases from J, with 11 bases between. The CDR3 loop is CASSPRGGSGNTIYF. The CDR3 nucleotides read TGTGCCAGCAGCCCCCGGGGGGGCTCTGGAAACACCATATATTTT.

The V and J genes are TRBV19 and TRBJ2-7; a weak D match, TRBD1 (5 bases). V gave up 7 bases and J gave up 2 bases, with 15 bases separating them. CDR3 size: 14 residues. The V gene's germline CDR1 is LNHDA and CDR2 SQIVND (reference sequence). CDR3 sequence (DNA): TGTGCCAGTACCCCAGCGAAGGGGACCTACGAGCAGTACTTC. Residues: CASTPAKGTYEQYF. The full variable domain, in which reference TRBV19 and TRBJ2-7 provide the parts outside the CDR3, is DGGITQSPKYLFRKEGQNVTLSCEQNLNHDAMYWYRQDPGQGLRLIYYSQIVNDFQKGDIAEGYSVSREKKESFPLTVTSAQKNPTAFYLCASTPAKGTYEQYFGPGTRLTVT.

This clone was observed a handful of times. The CDR3 is CASSVGRHGYTF. CDR3 in DNA: TGTGCCAGCAGCGTGGGCAGGCACGGCTACACCTTC. The chain is built from TRBV9 and TRBJ1-2, with D uncertain. This CDR3 contains 12 residues. Germline V CDR1 and CDR2: SGDLS, YYNGEE. The V and J ends lost 2 bases and 8 bases respectively, with 10 bases between them.

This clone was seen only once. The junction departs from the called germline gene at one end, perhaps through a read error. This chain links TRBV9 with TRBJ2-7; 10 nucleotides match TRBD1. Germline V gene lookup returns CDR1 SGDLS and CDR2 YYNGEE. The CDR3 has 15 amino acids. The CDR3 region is CASSSGGTGAYGQYF. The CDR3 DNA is TGTGCCAGCAGCTCAGGAGGGACAGGGGCCTACGGGCAGTACTTC. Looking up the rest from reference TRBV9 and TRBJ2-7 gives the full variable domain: DSGVTQTPKHLITATGQRVTLRCSPRSGDLSVYWYQQSLDQGLQFLIQYYNGEERAKGNILERFSAQQFPDLHSELNLSSLELGDSALYFCASSSGGTGAYGQYFGPGTRLTVT.

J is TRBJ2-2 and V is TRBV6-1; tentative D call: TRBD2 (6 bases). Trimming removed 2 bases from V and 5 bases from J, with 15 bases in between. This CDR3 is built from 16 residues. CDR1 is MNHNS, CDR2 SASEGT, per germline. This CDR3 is CASSEWLAGRTGELFF. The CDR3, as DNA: TGTGCCAGCAGTGAATGGTTGGCAGGGAGGACCGGGGAGCTGTTTTTT.

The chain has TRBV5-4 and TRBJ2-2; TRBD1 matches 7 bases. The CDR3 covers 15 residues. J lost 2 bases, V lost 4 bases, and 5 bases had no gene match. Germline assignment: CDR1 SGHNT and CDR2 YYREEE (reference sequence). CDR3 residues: CASSPRTGNTGELFF. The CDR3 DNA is TGTGCCAGCAGCCCCCGGACAGGAAACACCGGGGAGCTGTTTTTT. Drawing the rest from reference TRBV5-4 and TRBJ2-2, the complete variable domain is ETGVTQSPTHLIKTRGQQVTLRCSSQSGHNTVSWYQQALGQGPQFIFQYYREEENGRGNFPPRFSGLQFPNYSSELNVNALELDDSALYLCASSPRTGNTGELFFGEGSRLTVL.

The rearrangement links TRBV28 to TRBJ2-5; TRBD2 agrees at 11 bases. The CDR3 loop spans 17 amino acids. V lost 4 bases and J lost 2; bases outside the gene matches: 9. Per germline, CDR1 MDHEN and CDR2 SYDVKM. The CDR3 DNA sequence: TGTGCCAGCAGTTCGAAACTAGCGGGGGACCTTCAAGAGACCCAGTACTTC. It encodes CASSSKLAGDLQETQYF.

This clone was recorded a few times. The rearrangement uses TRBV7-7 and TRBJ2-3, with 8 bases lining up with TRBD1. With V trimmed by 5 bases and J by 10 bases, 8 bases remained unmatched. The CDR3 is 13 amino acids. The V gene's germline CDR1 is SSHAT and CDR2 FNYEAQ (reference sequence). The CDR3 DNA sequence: TGTGCCAGCAGCCCTGGACAGGGCGGTCCGCAGTATTTT. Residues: CASSPGQGGPQYF. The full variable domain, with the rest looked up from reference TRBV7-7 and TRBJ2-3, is GAGVSQSPRYKVTKRGQDVTLRCDPISSHATLYWYQQALGQGPEFLTYFNYEAQPDKSGLPSDRFSAERPEGSISTLTIQRTEQRDSAMYRCASSPGQGGPQYFGPGTRLTVL.

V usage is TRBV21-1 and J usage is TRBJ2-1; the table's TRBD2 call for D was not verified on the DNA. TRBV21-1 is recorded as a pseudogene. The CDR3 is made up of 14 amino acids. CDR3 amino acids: CASVSGTCYNEQFF. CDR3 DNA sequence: TGTGCCAGTGTATCCGGGACTTGCTACAATGAGCAGTTCTTC.

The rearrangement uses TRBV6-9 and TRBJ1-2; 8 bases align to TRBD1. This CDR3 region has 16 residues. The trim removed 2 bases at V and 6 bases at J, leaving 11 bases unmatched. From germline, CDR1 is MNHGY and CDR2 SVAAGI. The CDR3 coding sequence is TGTGCCAGCAGTTATCCCACAGGGGGTACCTCTAATGGCTACACCTTC. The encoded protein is CASSYPTGGTSNGYTF.

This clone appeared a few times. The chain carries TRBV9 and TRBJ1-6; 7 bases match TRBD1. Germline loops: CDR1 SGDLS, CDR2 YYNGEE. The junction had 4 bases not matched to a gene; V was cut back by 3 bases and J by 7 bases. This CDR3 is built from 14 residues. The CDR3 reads CASSAQGTNSPLHF. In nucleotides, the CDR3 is TGTGCCAGCAGCGCACAGGGGACAAATTCACCCCTCCACTTT.

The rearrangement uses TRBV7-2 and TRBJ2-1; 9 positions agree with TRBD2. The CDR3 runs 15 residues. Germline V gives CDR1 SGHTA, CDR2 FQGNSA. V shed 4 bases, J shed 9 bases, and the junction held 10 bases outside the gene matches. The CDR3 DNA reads TGTGCCAGCAGCTCCTTCCCGGCGGGGGGGATTGAGCAGTTCTTC. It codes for CASSSFPAGGIEQFF.

The CDR3, as DNA: TGTGCCAGCAGTGAGTCCGGGGAGCTGTTTTTT. Translated: CASSESGELFF. The chain joins TRBV6-5 to TRBJ2-2; D is unclear. Looked up from germline, CDR1 is MNHEY and CDR2 is SVGAGI. CDR3 length equals 11 residues. The V end lost 5 bases, the J end lost 6 bases, and 4 bases lay between the germline ends.

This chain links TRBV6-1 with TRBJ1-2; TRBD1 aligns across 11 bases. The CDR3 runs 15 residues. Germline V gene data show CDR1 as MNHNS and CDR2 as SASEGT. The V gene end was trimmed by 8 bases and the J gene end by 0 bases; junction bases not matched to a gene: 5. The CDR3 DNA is TGTGCCAGCGGGGACAGGGGGTGGACTAACTATGGCTACACCTTC. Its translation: CASGDRGWTNYGYTF.

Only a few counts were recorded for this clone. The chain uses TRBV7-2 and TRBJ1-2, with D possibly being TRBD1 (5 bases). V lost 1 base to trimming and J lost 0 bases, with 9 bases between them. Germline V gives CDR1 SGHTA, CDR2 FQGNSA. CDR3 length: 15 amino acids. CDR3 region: CASSLVVRANYGYTF. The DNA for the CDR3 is TGTGCCAGCAGCTTAGTGGTCAGGGCTAACTATGGCTACACCTTC. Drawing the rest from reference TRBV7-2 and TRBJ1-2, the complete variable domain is GAGVSQSPSNKVTEKGKDVELRCDPISGHTALYWYRQSLGQGLEFLIYFQGNSAPDKSGLPSDRFSAERTGGSVSTLTIQRTQQEDSAVYLCASSLVVRANYGYTFGSGTRLTVV.

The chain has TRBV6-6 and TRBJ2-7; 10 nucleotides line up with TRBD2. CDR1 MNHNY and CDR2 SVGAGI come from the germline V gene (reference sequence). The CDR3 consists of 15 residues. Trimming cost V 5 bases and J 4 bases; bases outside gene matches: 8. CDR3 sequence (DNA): TGTGCCAGCAGTCAACAGACTAGCGGGTTGTACGAGCAGTACTTC. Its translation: CASSQQTSGLYEQYF.

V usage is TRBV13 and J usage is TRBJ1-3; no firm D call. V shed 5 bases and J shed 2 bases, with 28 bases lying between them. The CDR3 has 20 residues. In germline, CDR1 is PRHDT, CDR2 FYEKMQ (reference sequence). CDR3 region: CASSPSLGRRDRAAGNTIYF. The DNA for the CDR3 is TGTGCCAGCAGCCCTTCCTTAGGAAGGAGGGATCGAGCGGCTGGAAACACCATATATTTT.

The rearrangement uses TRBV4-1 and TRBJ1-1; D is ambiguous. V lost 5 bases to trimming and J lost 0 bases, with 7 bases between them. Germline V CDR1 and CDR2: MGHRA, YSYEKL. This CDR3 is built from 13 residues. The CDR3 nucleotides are TGCGCCAGCAGCTCTGAGTTGAACACTGAAGCTTTCTTT. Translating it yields CASSSELNTEAFF.

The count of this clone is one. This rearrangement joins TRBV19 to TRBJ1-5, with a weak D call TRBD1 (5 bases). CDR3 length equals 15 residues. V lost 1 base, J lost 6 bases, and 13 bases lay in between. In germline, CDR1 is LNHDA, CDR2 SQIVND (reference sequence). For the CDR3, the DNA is TGTGCCAGTAGTATAGGGGGGGGTAGGGCTCAGCCCCAGCATTTT. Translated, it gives CASSIGGGRAQPQHF.